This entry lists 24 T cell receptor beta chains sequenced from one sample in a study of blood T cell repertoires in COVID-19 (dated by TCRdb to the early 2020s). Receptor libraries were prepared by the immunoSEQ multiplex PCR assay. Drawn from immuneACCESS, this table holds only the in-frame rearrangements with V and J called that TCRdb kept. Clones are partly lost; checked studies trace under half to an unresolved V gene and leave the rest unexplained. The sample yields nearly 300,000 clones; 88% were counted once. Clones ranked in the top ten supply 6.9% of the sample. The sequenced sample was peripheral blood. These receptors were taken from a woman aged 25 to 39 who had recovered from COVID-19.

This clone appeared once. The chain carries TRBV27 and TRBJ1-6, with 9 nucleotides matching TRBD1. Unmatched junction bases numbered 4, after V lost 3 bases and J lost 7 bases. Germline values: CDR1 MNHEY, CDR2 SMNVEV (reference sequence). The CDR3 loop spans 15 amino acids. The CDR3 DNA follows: TGTGCCAGCAGTTTCAGGACAGGGGAGAATTCACCCCTCCACTTT. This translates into CASSFRTGENSPLHF.

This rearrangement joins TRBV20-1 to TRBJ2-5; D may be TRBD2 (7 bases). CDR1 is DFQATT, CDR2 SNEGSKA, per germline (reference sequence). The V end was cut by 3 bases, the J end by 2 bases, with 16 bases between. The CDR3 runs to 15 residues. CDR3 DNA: TGCAGTGCTAGTAGAGTCGGGGGGCGGCAAGAGACCCAGTACTTC. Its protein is CSASRVGGRQETQYF.

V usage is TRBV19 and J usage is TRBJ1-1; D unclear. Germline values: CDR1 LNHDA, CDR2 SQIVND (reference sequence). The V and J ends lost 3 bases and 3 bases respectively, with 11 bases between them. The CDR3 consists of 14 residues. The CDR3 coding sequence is TGTGCCAGTAGTATTGGGCCTCGATACACTGAAGCTTTCTTT. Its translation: CASSIGPRYTEAFF.

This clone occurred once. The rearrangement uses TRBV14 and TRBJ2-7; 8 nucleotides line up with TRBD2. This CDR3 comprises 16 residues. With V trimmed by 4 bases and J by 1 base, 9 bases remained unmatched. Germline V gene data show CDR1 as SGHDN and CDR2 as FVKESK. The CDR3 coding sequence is TGTGCCAGCAGCCCCTCGAGGCGGGGGGTATCCTACGAGCAGTACTTC. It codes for CASSPSRRGVSYEQYF.

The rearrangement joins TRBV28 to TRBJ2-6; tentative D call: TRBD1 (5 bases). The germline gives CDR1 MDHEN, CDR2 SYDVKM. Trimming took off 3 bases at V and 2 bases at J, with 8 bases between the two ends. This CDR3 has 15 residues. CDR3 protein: CASSFGAAGANVLTF. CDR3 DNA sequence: TGTGCCAGCAGTTTTGGGGCAGCTGGGGCCAACGTCCTGACTTTC.

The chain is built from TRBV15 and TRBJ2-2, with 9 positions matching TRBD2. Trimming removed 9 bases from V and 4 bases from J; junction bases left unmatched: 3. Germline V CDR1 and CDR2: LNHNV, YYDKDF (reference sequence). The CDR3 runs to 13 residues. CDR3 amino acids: CATSSGVTGELFF. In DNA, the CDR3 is TGTGCCACGTCTAGCGGGGTCACCGGGGAGCTGTTTTTT.

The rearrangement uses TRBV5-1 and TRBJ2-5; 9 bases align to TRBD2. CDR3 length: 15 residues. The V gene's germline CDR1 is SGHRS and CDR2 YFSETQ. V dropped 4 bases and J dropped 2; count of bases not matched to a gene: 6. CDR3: CASSGVAGVQETQYF. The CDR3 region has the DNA TGCGCCAGCAGCGGTGTAGCGGGGGTTCAAGAGACCCAGTACTTC.

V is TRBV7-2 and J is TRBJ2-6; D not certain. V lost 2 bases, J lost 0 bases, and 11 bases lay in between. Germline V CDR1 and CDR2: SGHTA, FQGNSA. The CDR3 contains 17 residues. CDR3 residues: CASSLYGRNSGANVLTF. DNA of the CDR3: TGTGCCAGCAGCTTATACGGTCGCAACTCTGGGGCCAACGTCCTGACTTTC.

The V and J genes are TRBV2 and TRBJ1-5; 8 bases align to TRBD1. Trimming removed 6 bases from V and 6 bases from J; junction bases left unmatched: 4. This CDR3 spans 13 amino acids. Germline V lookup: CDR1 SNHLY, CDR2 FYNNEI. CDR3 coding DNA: TGTGCCAGCAGACAGGGGGGAGGTCAGCCCCAGCATTTT. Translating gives CASRQGGGQPQHF.

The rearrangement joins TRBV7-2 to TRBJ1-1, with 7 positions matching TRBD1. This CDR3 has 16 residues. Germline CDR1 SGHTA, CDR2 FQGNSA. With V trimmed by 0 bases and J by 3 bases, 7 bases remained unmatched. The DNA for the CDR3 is TGTGCCAGCAGCTTAGCTGCGTTCGACAGGGACACTGAAGCTTTCTTT. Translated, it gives CASSLAAFDRDTEAFF.

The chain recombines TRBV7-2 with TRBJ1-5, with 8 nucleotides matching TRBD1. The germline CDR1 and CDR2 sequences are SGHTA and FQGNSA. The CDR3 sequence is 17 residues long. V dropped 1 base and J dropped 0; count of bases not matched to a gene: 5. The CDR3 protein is CASSLGRGPNSNQPQHF. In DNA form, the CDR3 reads TGTGCCAGCAGCTTAGGCAGGGGGCCAAATAGCAATCAGCCCCAGCATTTT.

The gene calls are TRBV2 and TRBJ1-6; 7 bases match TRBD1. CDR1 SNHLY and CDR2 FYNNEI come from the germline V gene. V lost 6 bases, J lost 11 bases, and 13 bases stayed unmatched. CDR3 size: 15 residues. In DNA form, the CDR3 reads TGTGCCAGCAGGGTCGGGTCAGGGGGTATCCCACCCCTCCACTTT. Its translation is CASRVGSGGIPPLHF. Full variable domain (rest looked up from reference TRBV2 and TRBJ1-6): EPEVTQTPSHQVTQMGQEVILRCVPISNHLYFYWYRQILGQKVEFLVSFYNNEISEKSEIFDDQFSVERPDGSNFTLKIRSTKLEDSAMYFCASRVGSGGIPPLHFGNGTRLTVT.

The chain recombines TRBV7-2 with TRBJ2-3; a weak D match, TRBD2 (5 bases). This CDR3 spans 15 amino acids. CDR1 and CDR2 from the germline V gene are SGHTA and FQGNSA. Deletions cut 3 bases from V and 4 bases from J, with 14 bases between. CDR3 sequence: CASSFKSGNADTQYF. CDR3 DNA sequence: TGTGCCAGCAGCTTTAAGTCGGGGAATGCAGATACGCAGTATTTT.

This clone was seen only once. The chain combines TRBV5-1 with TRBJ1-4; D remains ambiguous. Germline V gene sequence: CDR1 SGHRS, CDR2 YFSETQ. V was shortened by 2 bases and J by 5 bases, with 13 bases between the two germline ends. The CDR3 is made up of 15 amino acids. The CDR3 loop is CASSLDGRQNEKLFF. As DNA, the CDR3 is TGCGCCAGCAGCTTAGACGGGAGACAAAATGAAAAACTGTTTTTT. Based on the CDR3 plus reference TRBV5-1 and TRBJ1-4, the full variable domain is KAGVTQTPRYLIKTRGQQVTLSCSPISGHRSVSWYQQTPGQGLQFLFEYFSETQRNKGNFPGRFSGRQFSNSRSEMNVSTLELGDSALYLCASSLDGRQNEKLFFGSGTQLSVL.

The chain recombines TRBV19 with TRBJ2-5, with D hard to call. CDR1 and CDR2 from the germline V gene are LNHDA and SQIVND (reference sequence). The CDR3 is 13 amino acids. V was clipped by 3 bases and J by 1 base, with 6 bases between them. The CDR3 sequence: CASSIFSQETQYF. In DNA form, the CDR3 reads TGTGCCAGTAGTATCTTCAGCCAAGAGACCCAGTACTTC.

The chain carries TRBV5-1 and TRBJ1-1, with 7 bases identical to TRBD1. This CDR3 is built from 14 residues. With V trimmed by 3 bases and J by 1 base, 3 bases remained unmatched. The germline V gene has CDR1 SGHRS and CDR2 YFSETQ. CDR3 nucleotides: TGCGCCAGCAGCTCAGGGGGTGAGAACACTGAAGCTTTCTTT. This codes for CASSSGGENTEAFF. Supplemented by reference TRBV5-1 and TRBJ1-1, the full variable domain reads KAGVTQTPRYLIKTRGQQVTLSCSPISGHRSVSWYQQTPGQGLQFLFEYFSETQRNKGNFPGRFSGRQFSNSRSEMNVSTLELGDSALYLCASSSGGENTEAFFGQGTRLTVV.

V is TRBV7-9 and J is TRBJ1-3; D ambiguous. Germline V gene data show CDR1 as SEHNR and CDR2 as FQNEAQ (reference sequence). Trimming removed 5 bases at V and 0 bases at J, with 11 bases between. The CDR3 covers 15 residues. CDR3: CASSPGLVSGNTIYF. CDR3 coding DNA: TGTGCCAGCAGCCCAGGACTGGTCTCTGGAAACACCATATATTTT.

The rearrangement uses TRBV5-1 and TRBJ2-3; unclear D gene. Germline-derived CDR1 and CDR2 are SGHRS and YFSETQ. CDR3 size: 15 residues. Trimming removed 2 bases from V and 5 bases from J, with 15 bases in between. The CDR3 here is CASSFFSPIRDTQYF. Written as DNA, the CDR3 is TGCGCCAGCAGCTTCTTTAGCCCCATTAGAGATACGCAGTATTTT.

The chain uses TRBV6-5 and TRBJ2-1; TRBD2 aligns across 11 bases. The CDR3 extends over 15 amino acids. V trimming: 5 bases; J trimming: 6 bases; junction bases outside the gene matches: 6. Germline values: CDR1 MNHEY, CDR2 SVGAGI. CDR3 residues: CASSIEGTSGNEQFF. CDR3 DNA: TGTGCCAGCAGTATAGAGGGGACTAGCGGCAATGAGCAGTTCTTC.

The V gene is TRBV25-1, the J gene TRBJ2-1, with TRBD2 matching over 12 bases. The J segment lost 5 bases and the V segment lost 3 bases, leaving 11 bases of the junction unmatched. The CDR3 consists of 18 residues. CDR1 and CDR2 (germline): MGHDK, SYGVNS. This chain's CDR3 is CASSDFSGTSGFDNEQFF. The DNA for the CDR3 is TGTGCCAGCAGTGACTTCTCCGGGACTAGCGGGTTTGACAATGAGCAGTTCTTC.

CDR3 bases: TGTGCCATCAGCGGGGGAACTAGCGGAATTTACGAGCAGTACTTC. Protein: CAISGGTSGIYEQYF. The rearrangement joins TRBV10-3 to TRBJ2-7, with 8 bases fitting TRBD2. The CDR3 consists of 15 residues. J gave up 4 bases and V 6 bases, and 11 bases lay outside the gene matches. Germline V CDR1 and CDR2: ENHRY, SYGVKD.

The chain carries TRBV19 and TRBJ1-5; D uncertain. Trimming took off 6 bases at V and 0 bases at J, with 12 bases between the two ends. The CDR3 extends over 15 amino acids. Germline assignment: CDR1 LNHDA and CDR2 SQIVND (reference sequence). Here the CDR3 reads CASSLSFYSNQPQHF. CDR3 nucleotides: TGTGCCAGTAGCCTCAGTTTTTATAGCAATCAGCCCCAGCATTTT.

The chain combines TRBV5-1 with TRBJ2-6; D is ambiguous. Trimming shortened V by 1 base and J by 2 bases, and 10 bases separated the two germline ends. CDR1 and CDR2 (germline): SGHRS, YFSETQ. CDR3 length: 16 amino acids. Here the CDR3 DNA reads TGCGCCAGCAGCTTGAATGAGGCTCCTGGGGCCAACGTCCTGACTTTC. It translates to CASSLNEAPGANVLTF. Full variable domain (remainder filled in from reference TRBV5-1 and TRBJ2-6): KAGVTQTPRYLIKTRGQQVTLSCSPISGHRSVSWYQQTPGQGLQFLFEYFSETQRNKGNFPGRFSGRQFSNSRSEMNVSTLELGDSALYLCASSLNEAPGANVLTFGAGSRLTVL.

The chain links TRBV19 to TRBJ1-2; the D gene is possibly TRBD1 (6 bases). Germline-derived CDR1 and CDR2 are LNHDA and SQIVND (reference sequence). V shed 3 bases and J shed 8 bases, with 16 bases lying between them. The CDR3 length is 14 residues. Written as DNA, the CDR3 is TGTGCCAGTAGTATTGACAGGCCCGCGCGAGGCTACACCTTC. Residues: CASSIDRPARGYTF.